The 29 T cell receptor beta chains below come from one sample, sequenced in a study of early T cells in non-severe SARS-CoV-2 infection. TCRdb fed the 5' RACE reads into MiXCR, producing one record per CDR3 protein. Here the sample spans 70,000 to 85,000 distinct CDR3 sequences, 12% being singletons. The source material was whole blood. These receptors originate from an adult who was a healthcare worker with PCR-confirmed SARS-CoV-2 infection or an uninfected control (not recorded which).

This clonotype was observed a handful of times. V gene TRBV5-4 combines with J gene TRBJ2-7, with 13 positions matching TRBD2. V lost 0 bases, J lost 4 bases, and 4 bases stayed unmatched. Germline assignment: CDR1 SGHNT and CDR2 YYREEE (reference sequence). The length of the CDR3 is 16 residues. CDR3 coding DNA: TGTGCCAGCAGCTTGGAACTAGCGGGAGGGGTATACGAGCAGTACTTC. It codes for CASSLELAGGVYEQYF.

This clonotype was picked up many times. The chain uses TRBV7-9 and TRBJ2-1; possibly TRBD1 or TRBD2 for D (5 bases each). V lost 5 bases and J lost 1, with 6 bases in between. CDR3 length: 13 amino acids. In germline, CDR1 is SEHNR, CDR2 FQNEAQ (reference sequence). This chain's CDR3 is CASSEGSYNEQFF. The CDR3 bases are TGTGCCAGCAGCGAGGGGTCCTACAATGAGCAGTTCTTC. Looking up the rest from reference TRBV7-9 and TRBJ2-1 gives the full variable domain: DTGVSQNPRHKITKRGQNVTFRCDPISEHNRLYWYRQTLGQGPEFLTYFQNEAQLEKSRLLSDRFSAERPKGSFSTLEIQRTEQGDSAMYLCASSEGSYNEQFFGPGTRLTVL.

The chain combines TRBV3-1 with TRBJ1-1; D is unresolved. This CDR3 has 12 amino acids. The V gene's germline CDR1 is LGHDT and CDR2 YNNKEL (reference sequence). V was shortened by 1 base and J by 5 bases, with 5 bases between the two germline ends. CDR3 residues: CASSQVRTEAFF. Written as DNA, the CDR3 is TGTGCCAGCAGCCAAGTGCGAACTGAAGCTTTCTTT.

This clonotype appeared many times. The J gene is TRBJ1-2, the V gene TRBV27; possible D gene TRBD1, 6 bases. Looked up from germline, CDR1 is MNHEY and CDR2 is SMNVEV (reference sequence). The CDR3 sequence is 14 residues long. V was pared by 3 bases and J by 0 bases, with 8 bases between. The CDR3: CASSLDSSNYGYTF. For the CDR3, the DNA is TGTGCCAGCAGTTTGGACAGCTCTAACTATGGCTACACCTTC.

The rearrangement joins TRBV27 to TRBJ2-1, with D perhaps TRBD2 (5 bases). Germline CDR1 is MNHEY and CDR2 is SMNVEV (reference sequence). CDR3 length: 15 residues. Between the trimmed V and J ends, which lost 4 bases and 2 bases, there was a span of 12 bases. CDR3 loop: CASSSRTRPYNEQFF. CDR3 DNA: TGTGCCAGCAGTTCTCGGACTCGGCCCTACAATGAGCAGTTCTTC.

This clonotype was seen only a few times. The chain carries TRBV19 and TRBJ1-4; TRBD1 is a possible D gene (5 bases). Germline V CDR1 and CDR2: LNHDA, SQIVND (reference sequence). The CDR3 is made up of 14 amino acids. The germline V and J ends were trimmed by 8 bases and 10 bases, with 20 bases remaining between them. The CDR3 loop reads CASHTNRIPGKLFF. DNA of the CDR3: TGTGCCAGTCACACCAACAGGATCCCTGGAAAACTGTTTTTT.

This clonotype occurred many times. The chain combines TRBV11-2 with TRBJ1-3; a possible D gene is TRBD1 (5 bases). The germline V gene encodes CDR1 SGHAT and CDR2 FQNNGV. V was clipped by 4 bases and J by 4 bases, with 11 bases between them. The CDR3 is 14 residues long. The CDR3, as DNA: TGTGCCAGCAGCTCCCCAGGGTTCGGAAACACCATATATTTT. Translated, it gives CASSSPGFGNTIYF.

Ten or more counts support this clonotype. The chain uses TRBV27 and TRBJ1-2; no clear D gene. The CDR3 is made up of 13 amino acids. Trimming removed 5 bases from V and 1 base from J, with 8 bases in between. CDR1 MNHEY and CDR2 SMNVEV come from the germline V gene (reference sequence). CDR3 sequence reads: CASSPRDNYGYTF. The DNA for the CDR3 is TGTGCCAGCAGTCCTAGGGATAACTATGGCTACACCTTC.

This clonotype has only a few counts. This may stem from a read error, because a much larger clone lies one nucleotide away. This chain connects TRBV5-5 to TRBJ2-4; 7 bases match TRBD1. Germline CDR1 and CDR2: SGHKS and YYEKEE (reference sequence). This CDR3 has 15 amino acids. The CDR3 region is CVSSPGTDDKNIQYF. The CDR3 region has the DNA TGTGTCAGCAGTCCCGGGACAGACGACAAAAACATTCAGTACTTC.

Details on this clonotype: The junction shows a germline mismatch at one end, possibly a read error. This chain links TRBV7-3 with TRBJ2-7; D not resolved. The germline V gene has CDR1 SGHTA and CDR2 FQGTGA. This CDR3 has 8 amino acids. This CDR3 reads CASSPIPF. CDR3 nucleotide sequence: TGTGCCAGCAGTCCTATCCCTTTC. The complete variable domain, with remaining parts taken from reference TRBV7-3 and TRBJ2-7, reads GAGVSQTPSNKVTEKGKYVELRCDPISGHTALYWYRQSLGQGPEFLIYFQGTGAADDSGLPNDRFFAVRPEGSVSTLKIQRTERGDSAVYLCASSPIPFGPGTRLTVT.

This clonotype has a count of ten or more. The genes are TRBV19 and TRBJ2-3; TRBD2 matches 8 bases. The germline V gene has CDR1 LNHDA and CDR2 SQIVND (reference sequence). This CDR3 contains 15 residues. V lost 3 bases and J lost 5; bases outside the gene matches: 7. The CDR3 coding sequence is TGTGCCAGTAGTATCGCAGCGGGGGTTAAAGATACGCAGTATTTT. Encoded protein: CASSIAAGVKDTQYF.

The chain recombines TRBV27 with TRBJ2-7; D perhaps matches TRBD1 (7 bases). The CDR3 runs 15 residues. The germline CDR1 and CDR2 sequences are MNHEY and SMNVEV (reference sequence). Trimming shortened V by 3 bases and J by 2 bases, and 14 bases separated the two germline ends. This chain's CDR3 is CASSLRGQFPYEQYF. CDR3 nucleotides: TGTGCCAGCAGTTTGCGGGGACAGTTCCCCTACGAGCAGTACTTC.

In this sample, this clonotype turned up many times. The rearrangement joins TRBV3-1 to TRBJ2-2; no clear D gene. This CDR3 has 14 residues. Trimming cost V 1 base and J 4 bases, with 7 bases left between them. From germline, CDR1 is LGHDT and CDR2 YNNKEL (reference sequence). The CDR3 sequence: CASSQVGGTGELFF. For the CDR3, the DNA is TGTGCCAGCAGCCAAGTAGGCGGCACCGGGGAGCTGTTTTTT.

This clonotype was picked up many times. The chain joins TRBV18 to TRBJ1-6; the D gene is possibly TRBD1 (6 bases). CDR3 size: 14 residues. V lost 3 bases and J 7 bases, leaving 10 bases between the germline ends. CDR1 and CDR2 (germline): KGHSH, LQKENI. The CDR3: CASSPDRLNSPLHF. Here the CDR3 DNA reads TGTGCCAGCTCACCGGACAGATTAAATTCACCCCTCCACTTT.

This clonotype occurred many times. V is TRBV7-9 and J is TRBJ2-1, with D unclear. The CDR3 consists of 14 residues. Germline V CDR1 and CDR2: SEHNR, FQNEAQ (reference sequence). V lost 6 bases and J lost 3, with 12 bases in between. DNA of the CDR3: TGTGCCAGCAGTCAAGGTGGGCTCTACAATGAGCAGTTCTTC. Translation: CASSQGGLYNEQFF.

This clonotype was picked up many times. The V call is TRBV9, the J call TRBJ2-7; D ambiguous. Germline V gene lookup returns CDR1 SGDLS and CDR2 YYNGEE. The V and J ends lost 0 bases and 3 bases respectively, with 13 bases between them. CDR3 size: 15 residues. Here the CDR3 DNA reads TGTGCCAGCAGCGTAGGGACGGGCCCCCTCTACGAGCAGTACTTC. Residues: CASSVGTGPLYEQYF.

The chain recombines TRBV10-3 with TRBJ1-2; D remains unclear. Trimming stripped 7 bases from V and 5 bases from J, with 11 bases between. Germline loops: CDR1 ENHRY, CDR2 SYGVKD. The CDR3 totals 12 residues. CDR3 in amino acids: CAITENSYGYTF. The CDR3 bases are TGTGCCATCACCGAGAACTCTTATGGCTACACCTTC.

This clonotype was detected ten times or more. This chain connects TRBV5-1 to TRBJ1-4, with 7 bases matching TRBD1. The CDR3 extends over 16 amino acids. V dropped 2 bases and J dropped 5; count of bases not matched to a gene: 9. The germline V gene encodes CDR1 SGHRS and CDR2 YFSETQ. CDR3 DNA: TGCGCCAGCAGCTTTTTTATCTCGACAGGGAATGAAAAACTGTTTTTT. Residues: CASSFFISTGNEKLFF.

This clonotype occurred a few times. The chain carries TRBV28 and TRBJ1-1; D gene uncertain. V dropped 10 bases and J dropped 0 bases, with 12 bases sitting between them. CDR1 MDHEN and CDR2 SYDVKM come from the germline V gene. This CDR3 region has 13 residues. CDR3 loop: CAISEILNTEAFF. The CDR3 DNA is TGTGCCATCTCCGAGATACTGAACACTGAAGCTTTCTTT. The entire variable domain, with the rest obtained from reference TRBV28 and TRBJ1-1, is as follows: DVKVTQSSRYLVKRTGEKVFLECVQDMDHENMFWYRQDPGLGLRLIYFSYDVKMKEKGDIPEGYSVSREKKERFSLILESASTNQTSMYLCAISEILNTEAFFGQGTRLTVV.

This clonotype has a handful of counts. At one end the junction does not follow the germline gene, possibly because of a read error. The rearrangement links TRBV29-1 to TRBJ2-7; no firm D call. From germline, CDR1 is SQVTM and CDR2 ANQGSEA. CDR3 length: 8 amino acids. CDR3 sequence (DNA): TGCAGCGTTGAAGATCGGAATTTC. This sequence encodes CSVEDRNF.

This chain links TRBV2 with TRBJ2-1; D is ambiguous. The germline gives CDR1 SNHLY, CDR2 FYNNEI. Deletions cut 5 bases from V and 8 bases from J, with 7 bases between. The CDR3 totals 11 residues. The CDR3 sequence is CASSSFDEQFF. The CDR3 nucleotides read TGTGCCAGCAGTAGTTTCGATGAGCAGTTCTTC.

The chain combines TRBV10-1 with TRBJ1-3, with D uncertain. Germline lookup yields CDR1 WNHNN and CDR2 SYGVQD (reference sequence). V was cut by 4 bases and J by 0 bases, with 7 bases left in between. The CDR3 covers 14 residues. The CDR3 reads CASSAASSGNTIYF. CDR3 sequence (DNA): TGCGCCAGCAGTGCGGCCTCCTCTGGAAACACCATATATTTT.

This clonotype was counted many times. The genes are TRBV2 and TRBJ2-7; the D gene could be TRBD1 or TRBD2 (6 bases each). Germline lookup yields CDR1 SNHLY and CDR2 FYNNEI. Trimming pared 6 bases from V and 7 bases from J, leaving 16 bases between. This CDR3 is built from 13 residues. The CDR3 coding sequence is TGTGCCAGCAGCGGCACGGGGGCCGGAGAGCAGTACTTC. This translates into CASSGTGAGEQYF.

This clonotype appeared many times. The rearrangement joins TRBV28 to TRBJ1-1; no definite D call. The V end was cut by 6 bases, the J end by 0 bases, with 8 bases between. The CDR3 sequence is 13 residues long. Per germline, CDR1 MDHEN and CDR2 SYDVKM. CDR3 DNA: TGTGCCAGCAGCCTACTATTGAACACTGAAGCTTTCTTT. This gives the protein CASSLLLNTEAFF.

In its sample, this clonotype was seen many times. The chain recombines TRBV12-5 with TRBJ2-7; 8 bases fit TRBD1. In germline, CDR1 is LGHNT, CDR2 FRNRAP. The CDR3 length is 14 residues. With 5 bases clipped from V and 2 bases from J, the junction kept 5 bases outside the gene matches. The CDR3 here is CASGPGQAPYEQYF. CDR3 DNA: TGTGCTAGTGGTCCGGGACAGGCCCCCTACGAGCAGTACTTC.

This clonotype was counted at least ten times. The rearrangement joins TRBV3-1 to TRBJ1-6; TRBD1 agrees at 7 bases. The CDR3 runs to 16 residues. Trimming took 1 base from V and 7 from J; bases not matched to a gene: 7. Germline V CDR1 and CDR2: LGHDT, YNNKEL (reference sequence). The CDR3 sequence is CASSQGRQGRNSPLHF. The DNA for the CDR3 is TGTGCCAGCAGCCAAGGGAGACAGGGACGAAATTCACCCCTCCACTTT.

This chain connects TRBV7-2 to TRBJ1-3, with D hard to call. The V gene lost 1 base and the J gene lost 8 bases, with 9 bases spanning the gap. Germline V CDR1 and CDR2: SGHTA, FQGNSA. This CDR3 is built from 13 residues. CDR3 DNA: TGTGCCAGCAGCTTAGTCACCCGGGACACCATATATTTT. Translating it yields CASSLVTRDTIYF.

Points on this clonotype: Lacking the conserved final phenylalanine or tryptophan, this CDR3 likely reflects a read error. V gene TRBV11-2 combines with J gene TRBJ2-5, with 7 bases identical to TRBD2. V lost 5 bases to trimming and J lost 0 bases; unmatched junction nucleotides: 18. This CDR3 comprises 19 residues. Germline V CDR1 and CDR2: SGHAT, FQNNGV. CDR3 sequence: CASSAPSGRPGGYQETQYL. In DNA, the CDR3 is TGTGCCAGCAGCGCCCCGTCCGGGAGGCCCGGCGGGTACCAAGAGACCCAGTACTTG.

This clonotype was counted ten times or more. The rearrangement joins TRBV6-5 to TRBJ1-2; TRBD1 matches at 9 bases. The V gene end was trimmed by 7 bases and the J gene end by 6 bases; junction bases not matched to a gene: 9. This CDR3 has 14 amino acids. In germline, CDR1 is MNHEY, CDR2 SVGAGI. CDR3 residues: CASTSGTGLDGYTF. Here the CDR3 DNA reads TGTGCCAGCACTTCTGGGACAGGGTTGGATGGCTACACCTTC.